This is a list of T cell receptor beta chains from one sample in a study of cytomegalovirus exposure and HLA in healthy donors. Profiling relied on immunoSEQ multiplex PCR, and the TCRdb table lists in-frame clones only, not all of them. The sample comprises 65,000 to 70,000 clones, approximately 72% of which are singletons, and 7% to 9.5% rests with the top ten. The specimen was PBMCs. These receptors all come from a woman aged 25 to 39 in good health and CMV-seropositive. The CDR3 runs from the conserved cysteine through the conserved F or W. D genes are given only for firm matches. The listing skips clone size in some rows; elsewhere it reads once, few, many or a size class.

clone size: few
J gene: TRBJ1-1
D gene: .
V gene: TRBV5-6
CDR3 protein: CASSLVAGVHTEAFF
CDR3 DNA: TGTGCCAGCAGCTTGGTGGCAGGGGTTCACACTGAAGCTTTCTTT

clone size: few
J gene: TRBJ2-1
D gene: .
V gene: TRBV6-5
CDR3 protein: CASSRSGEQFF
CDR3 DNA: TGTGCCAGCAGTCGTAGCGGTGAGCAGTTCTTC

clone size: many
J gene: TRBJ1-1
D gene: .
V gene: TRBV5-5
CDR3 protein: CASSRHPPGHLMNTEAFF
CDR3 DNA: TGTGCCAGCAGCAGACATCCTCCGGGACACCTTATGAACACTGAAGCTTTCTTT

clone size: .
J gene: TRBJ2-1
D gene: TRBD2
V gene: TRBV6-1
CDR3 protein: CASTGLAWYNEQFF
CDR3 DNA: TGTGCCAGCACTGGACTAGCGTGGTACAATGAGCAGTTCTTC

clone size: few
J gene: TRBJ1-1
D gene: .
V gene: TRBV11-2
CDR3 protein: CASSLKGSTADTEAFF
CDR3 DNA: TGTGCCAGCAGCTTAAAAGGAAGTACGGCGGACACTGAAGCTTTCTTT

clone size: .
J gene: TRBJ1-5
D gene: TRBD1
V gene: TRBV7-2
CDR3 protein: CASSAPIGGVNQPQHF
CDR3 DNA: TGTGCCAGCAGCGCCCCGATAGGGGGCGTAAATCAGCCCCAGCATTTT

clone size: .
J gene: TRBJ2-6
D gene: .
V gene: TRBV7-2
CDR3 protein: CASSGGAGSFSGANVLTF
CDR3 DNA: TGTGCCAGCAGCGGGGGGGCGGGTTCCTTCTCTGGGGCCAACGTCCTGACTTTC

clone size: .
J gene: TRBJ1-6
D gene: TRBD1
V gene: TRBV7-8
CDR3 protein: CASSLAVDRGNSPLHF
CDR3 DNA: TGTGCCAGCAGCTTAGCGGTGGACAGGGGGAATTCACCCCTCCACTTT

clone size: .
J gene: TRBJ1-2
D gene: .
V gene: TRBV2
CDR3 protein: CASSVEGIGNGYTF
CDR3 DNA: TGTGCCAGCAGTGTGGAGGGTATTGGGAATGGCTACACCTTC

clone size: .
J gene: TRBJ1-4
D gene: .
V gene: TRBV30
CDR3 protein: CAWTPRDEKLFF
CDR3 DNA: TGTGCCTGGACCCCCAGGGATGAAAAACTGTTTTTT

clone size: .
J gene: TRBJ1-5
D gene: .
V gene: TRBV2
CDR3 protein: CASSEEGAGISNQPQHF
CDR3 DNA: TGTGCCAGCAGTGAAGAAGGGGCTGGGATAAGCAATCAGCCCCAGCATTTT

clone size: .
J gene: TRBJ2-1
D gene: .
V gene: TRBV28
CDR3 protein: CATGSYNEQFF
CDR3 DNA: TGTGCCACAGGCTCCTACAATGAGCAGTTCTTC

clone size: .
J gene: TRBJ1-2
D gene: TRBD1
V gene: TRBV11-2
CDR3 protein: CASSFRGQDGYTF
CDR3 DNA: TGTGCCAGCAGCTTTAGGGGACAGGATGGCTACACCTTC

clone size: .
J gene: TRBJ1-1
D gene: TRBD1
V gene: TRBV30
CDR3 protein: CAWSGRDRGYNTEAFF
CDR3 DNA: TGTGCCTGGAGCGGCAGGGACAGGGGGTACAACACTGAAGCTTTCTTT

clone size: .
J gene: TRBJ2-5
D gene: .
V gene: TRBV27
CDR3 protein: CASSLIPQGQTQYF
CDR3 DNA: TGTGCCAGCAGTTTAATCCCACAGGGCCAGACCCAGTACTTC

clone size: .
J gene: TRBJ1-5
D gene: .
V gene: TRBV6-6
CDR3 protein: CASSHRPAGGNQPQHF
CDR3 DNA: TGTGCCAGCAGCCACCGCCCCGCAGGGGGCAATCAGCCCCAGCATTTT

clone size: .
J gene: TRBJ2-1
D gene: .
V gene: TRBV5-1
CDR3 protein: CASSLDSSGNNEQFF
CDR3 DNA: TGCGCCAGCAGCTTGGACTCGTCAGGGAACAATGAGCAGTTCTTC

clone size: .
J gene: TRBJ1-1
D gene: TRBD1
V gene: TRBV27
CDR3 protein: CASSFGTENTEAFF
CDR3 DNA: TGTGCCAGCAGTTTCGGGACAGAGAACACTGAAGCTTTCTTT

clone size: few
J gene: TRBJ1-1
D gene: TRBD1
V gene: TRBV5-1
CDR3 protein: CASGQGLANTEAFF
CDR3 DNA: TGCGCCAGTGGACAGGGTCTAGCGAACACTGAAGCTTTCTTT

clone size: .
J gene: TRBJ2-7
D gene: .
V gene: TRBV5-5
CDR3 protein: CASSRDSYEQYF
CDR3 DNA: TGTGCCAGCAGCCGGGACTCTTACGAGCAGTACTTC

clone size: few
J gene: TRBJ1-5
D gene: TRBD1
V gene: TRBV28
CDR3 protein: CASSPGQTSNQPQHF
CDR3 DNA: TGTGCCAGCAGCCCGGGACAGACAAGCAATCAGCCCCAGCATTTT

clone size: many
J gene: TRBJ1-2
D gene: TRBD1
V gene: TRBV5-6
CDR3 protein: CASSFTGGSDLSYTF
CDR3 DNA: TGTGCCAGCAGCTTTACAGGGGGTTCCGACCTTAGCTACACCTTC

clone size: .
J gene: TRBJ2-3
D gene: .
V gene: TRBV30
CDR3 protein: CAWSPGTTDTQYF
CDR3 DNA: TGTGCCTGGAGTCCGGGGACAACAGATACGCAGTATTTT

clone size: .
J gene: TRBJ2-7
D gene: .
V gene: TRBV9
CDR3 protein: CASSVEARAYEQYF
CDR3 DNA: TGTGCCAGCAGCGTAGAGGCGCGGGCCTACGAGCAGTACTTC

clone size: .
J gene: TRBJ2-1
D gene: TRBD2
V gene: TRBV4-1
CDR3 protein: CASSQAGASGRNEQFF
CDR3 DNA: TGCGCCAGCAGCCAGGCCGGGGCTAGCGGGAGAAATGAGCAGTTCTTC

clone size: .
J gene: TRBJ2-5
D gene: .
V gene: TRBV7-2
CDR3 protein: CASSLSPGLGETQYF
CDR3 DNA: TGTGCCAGCAGCCTTAGTCCAGGGCTAGGAGAGACCCAGTACTTC

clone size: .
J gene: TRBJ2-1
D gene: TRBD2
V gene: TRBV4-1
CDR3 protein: CASSRQLADNEQFF
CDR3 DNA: TGCGCCAGCAGCCGTCAACTAGCGGACAATGAGCAGTTCTTC

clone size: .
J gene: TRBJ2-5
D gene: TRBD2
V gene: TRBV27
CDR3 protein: CASSLKGHKPGLAGFREETQYF
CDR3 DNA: TGTGCCAGCAGTTTAAAAGGTCATAAACCGGGACTAGCGGGATTCCGGGAGGAGACCCAGTACTTC

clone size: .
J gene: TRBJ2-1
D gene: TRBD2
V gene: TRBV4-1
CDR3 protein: CASSSTSGSSYNEQFF
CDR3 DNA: TGCGCCAGCAGCTCCACTAGCGGGAGCTCCTACAATGAGCAGTTCTTC

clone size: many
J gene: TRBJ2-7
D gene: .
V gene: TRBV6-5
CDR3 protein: CATGDFYEQYF
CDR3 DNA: TGTGCCACCGGGGACTTCTACGAGCAGTACTTC

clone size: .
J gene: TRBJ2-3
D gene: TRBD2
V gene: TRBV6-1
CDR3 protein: CASNLSGRTDTQYF
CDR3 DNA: TGTGCCAGCAACCTTAGCGGGAGAACAGATACGCAGTATTTT

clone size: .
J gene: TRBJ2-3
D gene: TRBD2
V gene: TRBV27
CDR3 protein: CASSFRTSSGGTQYF
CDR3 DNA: TGTGCCAGCAGTTTCCGGACTAGCTCTGGGGGTACGCAGTATTTT

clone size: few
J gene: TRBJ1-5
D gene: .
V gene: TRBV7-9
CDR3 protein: CASSLDRVQPQHF
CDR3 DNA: TGTGCCAGCAGCTTAGACAGGGTTCAGCCCCAGCATTTT

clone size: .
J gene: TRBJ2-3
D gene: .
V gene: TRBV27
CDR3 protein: CASSNTGFTDTQYF
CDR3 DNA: TGTGCCAGCAGTAACACAGGTTTCACAGATACGCAGTATTTT

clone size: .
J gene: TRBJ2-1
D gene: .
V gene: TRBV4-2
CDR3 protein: CASSQASAALLNEQFF
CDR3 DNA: TGTGCCAGCAGCCAAGCAAGTGCGGCCCTCCTCAATGAGCAGTTCTTC

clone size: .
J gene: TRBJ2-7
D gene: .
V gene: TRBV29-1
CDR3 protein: CSVDLGGRRGEQYF
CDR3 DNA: TGCAGCGTTGATCTTGGAGGGCGTCGGGGAGAGCAGTACTTC

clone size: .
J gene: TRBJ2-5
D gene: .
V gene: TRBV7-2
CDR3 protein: CASSLVAGWAQETQYF
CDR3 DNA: TGTGCCAGCAGCTTAGTTGCAGGGTGGGCCCAAGAGACCCAGTACTTC

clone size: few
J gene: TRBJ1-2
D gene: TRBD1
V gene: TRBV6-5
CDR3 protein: CASTPGQGYGYTF
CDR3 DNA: TGTGCCAGCACGCCGGGACAGGGCTATGGCTACACCTTC